This entry describes one T cell receptor beta chain. Its specificity is unknown. This entry comes from a study of T cell responses to AZD1222 COVID-19 vaccine. Study-wide results and limits: Of the AZD1222 recipients, only six or seven were seropositive at baseline. Spike-specific TCR breadth and depth both grew after two AZD1222 doses. Spike as a whole was targeted by vaccine-associated CD4 TCRs, dominant at 160-218 and 743-854.

Data came from immunoSEQ multiplex PCR; TCRdb stores just in-frame clones and leaves some out. Counted here are around 110,000 clones, around nine tenths occurring once; the ten biggest clones make up approximately 22%. Sequenced material: peripheral blood, taken on day 0 of AZD1222 vaccination. The receptor was derived from an adult in good health.

CDR3: CASSVRQGSMNTEAFF. The CDR3 DNA sequence: TGTGCCAGCAGTGTACGACAGGGCTCGATGAACACTGAAGCTTTCTTT. The chain joins TRBV6-1 to TRBJ1-1, with 7 nucleotides matching TRBD1. Unmatched junction bases numbered 8, after V lost 4 bases and J lost 0 bases. Per the germline V gene, CDR1 is MNHNS and CDR2 is SASEGT. The CDR3 spans 16 residues.